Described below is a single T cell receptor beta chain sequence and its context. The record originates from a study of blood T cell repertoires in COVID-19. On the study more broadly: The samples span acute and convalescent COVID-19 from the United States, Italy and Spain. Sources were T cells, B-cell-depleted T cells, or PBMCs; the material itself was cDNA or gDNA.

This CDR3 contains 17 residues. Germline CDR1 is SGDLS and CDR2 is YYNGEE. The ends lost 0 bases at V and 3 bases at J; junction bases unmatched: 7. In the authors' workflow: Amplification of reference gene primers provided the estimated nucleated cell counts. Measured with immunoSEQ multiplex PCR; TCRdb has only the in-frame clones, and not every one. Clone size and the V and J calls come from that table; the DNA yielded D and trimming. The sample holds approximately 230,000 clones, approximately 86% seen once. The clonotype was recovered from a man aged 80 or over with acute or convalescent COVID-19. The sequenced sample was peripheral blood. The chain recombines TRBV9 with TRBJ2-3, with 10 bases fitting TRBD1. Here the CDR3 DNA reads TGTGCCAGCAGCGTAGACCCCCGGGACAGGGGAACAGATACGCAGTATTTT. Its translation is CASSVDPRDRGTDTQYF.